This T cell receptor (beta chain) was captured by sequencing in a study of blood T cell repertoires in COVID-19. Study overall: PBMCs, B-cell-depleted T cells, or T cells were the source of the cDNA or gDNA that made up the material.

Trimming left V 2 bases short and J 6 bases short, with 14 bases between. CDR3 length equals 15 residues. Germline CDR1 is MNHEY and CDR2 is SVGEGT. A Seattle source enrolled patients during active infection and followed them longitudinally. In the original processing: Cell counts per sample came from amplifying reference gene primers. The assay was immunoSEQ multiplex PCR, and TCRdb's table has in-frame clones only and misses some. V and J calls and clone size are those listed in that table; D and trimming were worked out from the DNA. The sample includes around 160,000 clones, approximately 90% of them seen just once.

This clonotype was obtained from a man between 18 and 35 years old with COVID-19, enrolled during active disease. Input material: peripheral blood. The rearrangement uses TRBV6-2 or TRBV6-3 and TRBJ1-5; D might be TRBD1 (6 bases). The CDR3 region is CASSYAMGAGQPQHF. The CDR3 DNA is TGTGCCAGCAGTTACGCAATGGGGGCCGGTCAGCCCCAGCATTTT.